The 18 T cell receptor beta chains reported below all come from one sample, sequenced in a study of early stage breast cancer tumors. Produced via immunoSEQ multiplex PCR; TCRdb's table is partial and in-frame only. Among roughly 53,000 clones listed, around nine tenths were seen once. The specimen was blood. These TCRs come from a person aged 70 to 85 with breast cancer.

The table lists this clone with a count of one. This chain connects TRBV5-1 to TRBJ1-1; a weak D match, TRBD1 (5 bases). CDR1 SGHRS and CDR2 YFSETQ come from the germline V gene. The CDR3 covers 14 residues. V dropped 1 base and J dropped 5 bases, with 12 bases sitting between them. CDR3 coding DNA: TGCGCCAGCAGCTTGCGGGGCGGGGGGACTGAAGCTTTCTTT. Its protein product is CASSLRGGGTEAFF.

In this sample, this clone turned up once. V is TRBV30 and J is TRBJ2-4; 7 bases map to TRBD1. Trimming cost V 0 bases and J 0 bases; bases outside gene matches: 11. CDR1 is GTSNPN and CDR2 is SVGIG in the germline V gene (reference sequence). CDR3 size: 18 residues. The CDR3 loop is CAWSVDRDYILAKNIQYF. CDR3 sequence (DNA): TGTGCCTGGAGTGTTGACAGGGATTACATCCTAGCCAAAAACATTCAGTACTTC.

The rearrangement joins TRBV9 to TRBJ1-2; D is uncertain. Per the germline V gene, CDR1 is SGDLS and CDR2 is YYNGEE. Trimming stripped 4 bases from V and 0 bases from J, with 19 bases between. The CDR3 loop spans 17 amino acids. CDR3 DNA: TGTGCCAGCAGCACACGAACCGCAGGCCCCACTAACTATGGCTACACCTTC. This codes for CASSTRTAGPTNYGYTF.

The chain is built from TRBV7-6 and TRBJ1-2; 7 nucleotides align to TRBD1. Germline V gene lookup returns CDR1 SGHVS and CDR2 FNYEAQ. The CDR3 sequence is 12 residues long. The J segment lost 7 bases and the V segment lost 5 bases, leaving 4 bases of the junction unmatched. The CDR3 loop reads CASSAQGFGYTF. The CDR3 nucleotides read TGTGCCAGCAGCGCACAGGGGTTTGGCTACACCTTC. The full variable domain, in which reference TRBV7-6 and TRBJ1-2 provide the parts outside the CDR3, is GAGVSQSPRYKVTKRGQDVALRCDPISGHVSLYWYRQALGQGPEFLTYFNYEAQQDKSGLPNDRFSAERPEGSISTLTIQRTEQRDSAMYRCASSAQGFGYTFGSGTRLTVV.

The chain is built from TRBV5-4 and TRBJ2-3; no definite D call. This CDR3 spans 13 amino acids. The germline V gene has CDR1 SGHNT and CDR2 YYREEE (reference sequence). V lost 5 bases and J 0 bases, leaving 7 bases between the germline ends. The CDR3 region is CASRNRSTDTQYF. The CDR3 DNA reads as TGTGCCAGCAGGAACCGGAGCACAGATACGCAGTATTTT.

The rearrangement uses TRBV18 and TRBJ1-2, with TRBD1 matching over 9 bases. After removal of 0 bases from V and 8 bases from J, the junction contained 7 bases not matched to a gene. CDR3 length: 15 amino acids. Germline V gene data show CDR1 as KGHSH and CDR2 as LQKENI. For the CDR3, the DNA is TGTGCCAGCTCACCACCCCACAGGGGGCTTGACGGCTACACCTTC. It encodes CASSPPHRGLDGYTF.

The chain employs TRBV9 and TRBJ1-3; weak D call: TRBD1 (5 bases). Trimming left V 2 bases short and J 0 bases short, with 9 bases between. CDR1 and CDR2 (germline): SGDLS, YYNGEE. The CDR3 is 15 amino acids. CDR3 in amino acids: CASSVRDGSGNTIYF. CDR3 bases: TGTGCCAGCAGCGTGCGGGACGGCTCTGGAAACACCATATATTTT. The full variable domain, its missing parts supplied by reference TRBV9 and TRBJ1-3, is DSGVTQTPKHLITATGQRVTLRCSPRSGDLSVYWYQQSLDQGLQFLIQYYNGEERAKGNILERFSAQQFPDLHSELNLSSLELGDSALYFCASSVRDGSGNTIYFGEGSWLTVV.

This chain connects TRBV30 to TRBJ2-1; D may be TRBD2 (5 bases). Trimming pared 3 bases from V and 6 bases from J, leaving 15 bases between. Germline V CDR1 and CDR2: GTSNPN, SVGIG (reference sequence). The CDR3 has 14 amino acids. The CDR3 DNA follows: TGTGCCTGGAGCCGGGAACTAGATCCCAATGAGCAGTTCTTC. Protein: CAWSRELDPNEQFF.

V is TRBV11-3 and J is TRBJ1-1; tentatively, D is TRBD1 (5 bases). The CDR3 is made up of 13 amino acids. CDR1 and CDR2 from the germline V gene are SGHNT and YENEEA. V lost 2 bases and J lost 4, with 8 bases in between. CDR3 sequence: CASSLWGGTEAFF. The CDR3 DNA is TGTGCCAGCAGCTTATGGGGGGGCACTGAAGCTTTCTTT. The variable domain in full, with the rest retrieved from reference TRBV11-3 and TRBJ1-1, is EAGVVQSPRYKIIEKKQPVAFWCNPISGHNTLYWYLQNLGQGPELLIRYENEEAVDDSQLPKDRFSAERLKGVDSTLKIQPAELGDSAVYLCASSLWGGTEAFFGQGTRLTVV.

V usage is TRBV5-1 and J usage is TRBJ2-7, with D unresolved. V was cut by 1 base and J by 0 bases, with 11 bases left in between. This CDR3 is 15 amino acids long. Germline V gives CDR1 SGHRS, CDR2 YFSETQ. The CDR3 sequence is CASSLPGSSSYEQYF. In DNA, the CDR3 is TGCGCCAGCAGCTTGCCGGGTTCTAGCTCCTACGAGCAGTACTTC.

The chain carries TRBV9 and TRBJ1-4, with TRBD1 matching over 10 bases. Germline assignment: CDR1 SGDLS and CDR2 YYNGEE. The length of the CDR3 is 16 residues. V was clipped by 0 bases and J by 7 bases; unmatched bases: 6. CDR3 coding DNA: TGTGCCAGCAGCGTAGCTTTGGGGACAGGGGCTGAAAAACTGTTTTTT. This encodes CASSVALGTGAEKLFF.

This chain uses TRBV14 with TRBJ2-7, with D perhaps TRBD1 (5 bases). Germline V gene sequence: CDR1 SGHDN, CDR2 FVKESK. The CDR3 has 16 residues. Trimming took 5 bases from V and 4 from J, leaving 21 bases between them. The CDR3 loop reads CASSSLGTGRLYEQYF. DNA of the CDR3: TGTGCCAGCAGCTCCCTGGGCACAGGCAGATTGTACGAGCAGTACTTC.

The J gene is TRBJ1-2, the V gene TRBV5-5; TRBD1 is a possible D gene (6 bases). CDR3 length equals 14 residues. V lost 1 base to trimming and J lost 4 bases, with 11 bases between them. The germline V gene encodes CDR1 SGHKS and CDR2 YYEKEE (reference sequence). DNA of the CDR3: TGTGCCAGCAGCTTGAACAGGGACGGCTATGGCTACACCTTC. This gives the protein CASSLNRDGYGYTF.

This clone was recorded only once. V and J are TRBV29-1 and TRBJ1-5, with D possibly being TRBD1 (5 bases). V dropped 7 bases and J dropped 7 bases, with 17 bases sitting between them. The germline V gene has CDR1 SQVTM and CDR2 ANQGSEA. CDR3 size: 13 residues. Here the CDR3 DNA reads TGCAGCGCCGCATGGCGGGAGGGGCAGCCCCAGCATTTT. Its translation: CSAAWREGQPQHF.

This clone was seen a handful of times. V gene TRBV7-2 combines with J gene TRBJ2-7, with 10 bases matching TRBD2. Germline loops: CDR1 SGHTA, CDR2 FQGNSA. This CDR3 comprises 14 residues. Germline trimming cut 4 bases from V and 4 bases from J; bases unmatched to any gene: 4. DNA of the CDR3: TGTGCCAGCAGCTCCAGCGGGGGGGGGTACGAGCAGTACTTC. As protein: CASSSSGGGYEQYF.

J is TRBJ1-2 and V is TRBV18; the D gene is possibly TRBD1 (5 bases). Germline CDR1 reads KGHSH; CDR2 reads LQKENI. This CDR3 has 13 residues. V lost 3 bases, J lost 8 bases, and 13 bases lay in between. The CDR3 DNA sequence: TGTGCCAGCTCACCGGCAGGGTCGTGGGGCTACACCTTC. Translation gives CASSPAGSWGYTF.

The chain uses TRBV19 and TRBJ1-1; 11 bases align to TRBD1. Trimming cost V 5 bases and J 4 bases; bases outside gene matches: 6. This CDR3 spans 15 amino acids. Germline CDR1 reads LNHDA; CDR2 reads SQIVND (reference sequence). The CDR3 sequence: CASSRSGTGGTEAFF. DNA of the CDR3: TGTGCCAGTAGTCGCTCCGGGACAGGGGGCACTGAAGCTTTCTTT.

This sequence joins TRBV2 and TRBJ1-5; D possibly corresponds to TRBD1 (6 bases). Trimming shortened V by 8 bases and J by 3 bases, and 11 bases separated the two germline ends. This CDR3 comprises 13 residues. Germline V lookup: CDR1 SNHLY, CDR2 FYNNEI. CDR3 DNA: TGTGCCAGCGTACAGGGAACCAATCAGCCCCAGCATTTT. This sequence encodes CASVQGTNQPQHF.